What follows are 19 T cell receptor beta chains derived from one specimen sequenced in a study of CD8+CD57+ T cells in acquired aplastic anemia. TCR beta VDJ and CDR3 profiling used genomic DNA as template. A single record per CDR3 protein comes from TCRdb applying MiXCR to the reads. The data show roughly 250,000 distinct CDR3 sequences, approximately 80% seen once. Previously, flow cytometry had revealed CD8+CD57+ cell expansion in the patients chosen for sequencing. Source material: sorted CD4+, CD8+, or CD8+CD57+ T cells (not recorded which) from PBMCs. The source is a human donor with aplastic anemia.

The chain employs TRBV5-6 and TRBJ2-1, with D possibly being TRBD1 or TRBD2 (6 bases each). V lost 4 bases, J lost 1 base, and 12 bases lay in between. CDR3 length: 15 residues. Germline V CDR1 and CDR2: SGHDT, YYEEEE. CDR3 coding DNA: TGTGCCAGCAGCATGGAGGGGGGATCCTACAATGAGCAGTTCTTC. Translated: CASSMEGGSYNEQFF.

Regarding this clonotype: Since no conserved phenylalanine or tryptophan closes the CDR3, a read error is the likely cause. Because the CDR3's place on the DNA is in doubt, the DNA is left out and the CDR3 is given as listed by TCRdb. The chain couples TRBV7-8 to TRBJ1-2. Germline loops: CDR1 SGHVS, CDR2 FQNEAQ. The CDR3 is 12 amino acids in total, end residues counted. The CDR3: CASSLGGGAYTH.

The gene calls are TRBV9 and TRBJ2-7; 7 bases map to TRBD1. Trimming cost V 3 bases and J 8 bases; bases outside gene matches: 17. Germline V gene lookup returns CDR1 SGDLS and CDR2 YYNGEE. This CDR3 has 16 residues. CDR3 amino acids: CASSARGQSTEAQQYV. DNA for the CDR3: TGTGCCAGCAGCGCACGGGGACAGAGCACAGAGGCCCAGCAGTACGTC.

V gene TRBV7-2 combines with J gene TRBJ2-7; 7 positions agree with TRBD1. Germline CDR1 reads SGHTA; CDR2 reads FQGNSA. The CDR3 length is 18 residues. The V and J ends lost 2 bases and 2 bases, in that order; junction bases with no gene match: 15. CDR3 protein: CASSLRQGYPRYTYEQYV. The CDR3 coding sequence is TGTGCCAGCAGCTTAAGACAGGGTTATCCACGCTACACCTACGAGCAGTACGTC.

A word on this clonotype: Mismatch with germline at one junction end may stem from a read error. V and J are TRBV7-9 and TRBJ2-5; tentatively, D is TRBD1 (5 bases). The CDR3 extends over 14 amino acids. The germline gives CDR1 SEHNR, CDR2 FQNEAQ (reference sequence). CDR3 in DNA: TGTGCCACCAGCATTGACAGCGAGCAAGAGACCCATGACTTC. Translation: CATSIDSEQETHDF.

This sequence joins TRBV9 and TRBJ1-1; D gene unclear. The CDR3 loop spans 15 amino acids. V lost 4 bases and J lost 3, with 16 bases in between. Germline V lookup: CDR1 SGDLS, CDR2 YYNGEE. CDR3 in amino acids: CASSLELTRHTEAFF. CDR3 in DNA: TGTGCCAGCAGCTTAGAGCTAACAAGGCACACTGAAGCTTTCTTT.

This chain uses TRBV9 with TRBJ2-3; 8 bases line up with TRBD2. Germline loops: CDR1 SGDLS, CDR2 YYNGEE. V lost 2 bases and J lost 6; bases outside the gene matches: 8. The CDR3 totals 15 residues. The DNA for the CDR3 is TGTGCCAGCAGCGTCGGGACTAGGAGAATTGATACGCAGTATTTT. Residues: CASSVGTRRIDTQYF.

The rearrangement links TRBV6-1 to TRBJ2-7, with D unresolved. The germline V gene encodes CDR1 MNHNS and CDR2 SASEGT. The CDR3 consists of 15 residues. Trimming removed 7 bases from V and 3 bases from J, with 19 bases in between. The CDR3 loop is CASTRMGSNGYEQYV. The CDR3 nucleotides read TGTGCCAGCACCCGCATGGGGTCGAATGGCTACGAGCAGTACGTC.

This chain links TRBV24-1 with TRBJ2-3; TRBD2 agrees at 7 bases. This CDR3 region has 14 residues. With V trimmed by 7 bases and J by 6 bases, 9 bases remained unmatched. Germline CDR1 and CDR2: KGHDR and SFDVKD. CDR3 nucleotide sequence: TGTGCCACCAGGACTGGCGGGGGTAGGGATACGCAGTATTTT. Its translation is CATRTGGGRDTQYF.

Worth noting for this clonotype: At one end, the junction sequence differs from germline, possibly due to a read error. The V and J genes are TRBV7-2 and TRBJ2-2; D gene unclear. Germline values: CDR1 SGHTA, CDR2 FQGNSA. This CDR3 has 12 residues. The chain's CDR3 is CASSFVVTQEIF. The CDR3 bases are TGTGCCAGCAGCTTCGTGGTCACCCAGGAGATTTTT.

Concerning this clonotype itself: This likely comes from a read error, as the CDR3 has no conserved phenylalanine or tryptophan at its end. Because the CDR3's place on the DNA is in doubt, the DNA is left out and the CDR3 is given as listed by TCRdb. The genes are TRBV7-8 and TRBJ1-2. Per germline, CDR1 SGHVS and CDR2 FQNEAQ. The CDR3 length is 12 residues, termini included. Here the CDR3 reads CASSLTGGPDTY.

The chain has TRBV25-1 and TRBJ1-5; 10 bases fit TRBD1. V shed 5 bases and J 6 bases; nucleotides not matched to a gene: 4. The germline V gene has CDR1 MGHDK and CDR2 SYGVNS. The CDR3 totals 14 residues. The CDR3 loop reads CASSPRTGGQPQHF. CDR3 sequence (DNA): TGTGCCAGCAGTCCTCGGACAGGGGGTCAGCCCCAGCATTTT.

As for this clonotype: An end of the junction differs from the germline gene, which may be a read error. The rearrangement joins TRBV7-8 to TRBJ2-3, with 8 bases fitting TRBD2. Per the germline V gene, CDR1 is SGHVS and CDR2 is FQNEAQ. The CDR3 totals 14 residues. This chain's CDR3 is CASSFAGGRTTLYF. The CDR3 coding sequence is TGTGCCAGCAGCTTTGCGGGAGGTCGCACTACGCTGTATTTT. Together with reference TRBV7-8 and TRBJ2-3, the CDR3 gives the full variable domain: GAGVSQSPRYKVAKRGQDVALRCDPISGHVSLFWYQQALGQGPEFLTYFQNEAQLDKSGLPSDRFFAERPEGSVSTLKIQRTQQEDSAVYLCASSFAGGRTTLYFGPGTRLTVL.

This chain links TRBV12-3 or TRBV12-4 with TRBJ1-1, with D maybe TRBD1 (6 bases). V lost 6 bases to trimming and J lost 1 base, with 15 bases between them. The CDR3 has 15 residues. The CDR3 loop reads CASRTDLTGNTEAFF. The DNA of the CDR3 is TGTGCCAGCAGAACAGATCTGACAGGGAACACTGAAGCTTTCTTT.

This clonotype occurred once. The rearrangement uses TRBV11-1 and TRBJ2-1; TRBD1 matches at 8 bases. CDR1 and CDR2 from the germline V gene are SGHAT and FQDESV (reference sequence). This CDR3 is built from 14 residues. V shed 1 base, J shed 8 bases, and the junction held 4 bases outside the gene matches. The CDR3: CASSLGTGRDEQFF. CDR3 DNA: TGTGCCAGCAGCTTAGGGACAGGGCGGGATGAGCAGTTCTTC.

To note about this clonotype: Germline and junction disagree at one end, which may indicate a read error. The chain joins TRBV7-3 to TRBJ1-6, with TRBD1 as a possible D gene (5 bases). Germline lookup yields CDR1 SGHTA and CDR2 FQGTGA. The CDR3 contains 14 residues. CDR3 in amino acids: CASSSDGTWGDPQF. The CDR3 DNA reads TGTGCCAGCAGTTCTGACGGGACTTGGGGAGACCCCCAGTTT.

The chain combines TRBV25-1 with TRBJ1-1; D gene uncertain. V lost 6 bases and J 7 bases, leaving 18 bases between the germline ends. This CDR3 has 14 amino acids. CDR1 MGHDK and CDR2 SYGVNS come from the germline V gene. DNA of the CDR3: TGTGCCAGCAGCCAAGATCTTTACAAAAATGAAGCTTTCTTT. Its protein product is CASSQDLYKNEAFF.

This clonotype was recorded only once. The junction does not match germline at one end; this may be a read error. This CDR3 is CASSPAGDSSYKDF. CDR3 DNA: TGTGCCAGCAGCCCAGCGGGGGATAGCTCCTACAAGGATTTT. The genes are TRBV7-9 and TRBJ2-3; 8 positions agree with TRBD2. The CDR3 length is 14 residues. Germline V gene lookup returns CDR1 SEHNR and CDR2 FQNEAQ (reference sequence).

Points on this clonotype: A much larger clone lies a single base off, so this may be a read error. Since no conserved phenylalanine or tryptophan closes the CDR3, a read error is the likely cause. The DNA is omitted, as the CDR3 cannot be located on it reliably, and the CDR3 follows TCRdb's listing. The chain uses TRBV2 and TRBJ2-1; TRBD1, as called in the table, went unchecked against the DNA. Per germline, CDR1 SNHLY and CDR2 FYNNEI. The CDR3 is 16 amino acids in total, end residues counted. The CDR3 protein is CASGDGGADTQYFRPG.